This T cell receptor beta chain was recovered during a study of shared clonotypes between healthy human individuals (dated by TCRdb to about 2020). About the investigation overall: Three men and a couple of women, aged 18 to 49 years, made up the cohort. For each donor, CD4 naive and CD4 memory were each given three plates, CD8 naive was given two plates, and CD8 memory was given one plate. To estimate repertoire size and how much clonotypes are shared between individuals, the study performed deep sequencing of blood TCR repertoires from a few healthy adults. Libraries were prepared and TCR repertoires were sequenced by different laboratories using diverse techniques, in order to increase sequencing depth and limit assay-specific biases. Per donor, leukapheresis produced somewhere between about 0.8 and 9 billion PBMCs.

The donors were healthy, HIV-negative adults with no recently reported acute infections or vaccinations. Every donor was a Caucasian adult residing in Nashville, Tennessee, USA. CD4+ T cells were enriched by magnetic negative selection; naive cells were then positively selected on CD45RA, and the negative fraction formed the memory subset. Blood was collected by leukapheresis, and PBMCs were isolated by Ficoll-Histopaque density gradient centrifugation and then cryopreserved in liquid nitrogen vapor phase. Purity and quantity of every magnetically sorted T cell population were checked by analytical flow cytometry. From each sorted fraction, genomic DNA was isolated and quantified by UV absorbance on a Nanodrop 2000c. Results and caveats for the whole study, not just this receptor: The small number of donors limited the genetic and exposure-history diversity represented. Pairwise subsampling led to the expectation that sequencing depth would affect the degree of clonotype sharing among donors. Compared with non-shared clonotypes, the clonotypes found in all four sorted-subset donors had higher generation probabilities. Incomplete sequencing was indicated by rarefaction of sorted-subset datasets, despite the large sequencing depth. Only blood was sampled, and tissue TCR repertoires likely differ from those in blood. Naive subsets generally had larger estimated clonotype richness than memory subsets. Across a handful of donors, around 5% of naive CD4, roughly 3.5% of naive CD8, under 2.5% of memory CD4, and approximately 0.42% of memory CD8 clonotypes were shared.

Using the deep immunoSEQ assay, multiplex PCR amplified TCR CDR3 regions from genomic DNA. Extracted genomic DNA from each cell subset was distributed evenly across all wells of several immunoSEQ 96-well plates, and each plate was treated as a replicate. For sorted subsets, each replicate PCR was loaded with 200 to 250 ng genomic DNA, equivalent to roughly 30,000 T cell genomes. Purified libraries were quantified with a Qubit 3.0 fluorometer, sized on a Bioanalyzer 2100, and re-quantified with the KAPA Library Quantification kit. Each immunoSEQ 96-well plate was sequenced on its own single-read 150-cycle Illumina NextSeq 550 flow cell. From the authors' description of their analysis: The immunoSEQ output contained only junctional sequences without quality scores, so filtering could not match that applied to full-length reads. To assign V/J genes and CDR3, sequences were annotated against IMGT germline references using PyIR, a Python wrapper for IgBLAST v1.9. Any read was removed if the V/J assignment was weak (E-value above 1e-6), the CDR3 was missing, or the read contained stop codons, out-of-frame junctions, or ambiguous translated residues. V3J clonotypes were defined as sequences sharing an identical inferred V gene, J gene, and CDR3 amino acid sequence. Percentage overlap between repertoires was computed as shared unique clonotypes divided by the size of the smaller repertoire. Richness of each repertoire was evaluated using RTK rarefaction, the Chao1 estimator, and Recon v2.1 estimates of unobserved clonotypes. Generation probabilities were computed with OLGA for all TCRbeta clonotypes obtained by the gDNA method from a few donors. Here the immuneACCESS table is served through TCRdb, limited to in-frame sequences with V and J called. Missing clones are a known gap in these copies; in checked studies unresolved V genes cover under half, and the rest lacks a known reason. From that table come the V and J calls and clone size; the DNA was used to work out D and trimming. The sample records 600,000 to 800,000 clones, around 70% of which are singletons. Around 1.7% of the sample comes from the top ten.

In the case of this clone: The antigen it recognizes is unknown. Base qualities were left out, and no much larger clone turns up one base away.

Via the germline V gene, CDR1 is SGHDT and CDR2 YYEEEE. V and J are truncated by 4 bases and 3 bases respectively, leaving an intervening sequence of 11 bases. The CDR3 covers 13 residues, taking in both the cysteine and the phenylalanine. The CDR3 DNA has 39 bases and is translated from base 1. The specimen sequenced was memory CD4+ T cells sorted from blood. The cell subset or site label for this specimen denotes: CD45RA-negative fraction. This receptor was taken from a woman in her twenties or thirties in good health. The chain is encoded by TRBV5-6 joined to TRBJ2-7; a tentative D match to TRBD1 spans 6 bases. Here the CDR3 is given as CASSPTGNYEQYF. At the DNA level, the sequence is TGTGCCAGCAGCCCGACAGGAAACTACGAGCAGTACTTC.